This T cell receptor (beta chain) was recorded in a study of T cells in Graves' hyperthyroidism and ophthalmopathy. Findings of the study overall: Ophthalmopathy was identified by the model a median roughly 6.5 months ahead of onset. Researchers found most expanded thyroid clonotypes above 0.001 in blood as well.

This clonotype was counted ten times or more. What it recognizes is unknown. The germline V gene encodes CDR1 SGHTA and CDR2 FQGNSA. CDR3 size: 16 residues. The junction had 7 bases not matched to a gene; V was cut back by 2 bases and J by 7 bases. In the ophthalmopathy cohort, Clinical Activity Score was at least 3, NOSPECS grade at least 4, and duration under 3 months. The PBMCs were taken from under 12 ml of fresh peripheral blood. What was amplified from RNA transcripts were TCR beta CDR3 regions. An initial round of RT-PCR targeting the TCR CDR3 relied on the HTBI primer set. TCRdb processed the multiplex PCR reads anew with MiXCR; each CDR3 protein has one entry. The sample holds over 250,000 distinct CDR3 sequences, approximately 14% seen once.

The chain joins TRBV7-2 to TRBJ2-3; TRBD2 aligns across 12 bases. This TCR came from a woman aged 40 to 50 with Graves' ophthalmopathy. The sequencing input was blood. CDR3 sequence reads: CASSLSSGGAGNTQYF. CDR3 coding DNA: TGTGCCAGCAGCTTATCTAGCGGGGGGGCCGGAAATACGCAGTATTTT.